This T cell receptor beta chain was obtained from a study of blood T cells in healthy people across ages. With a J-beta primer mix and a sample-barcoded 5' primer, a second PCR ran roughly 6 to 11 cycles. TCRdb re-called the 5' RACE reads through MiXCR, storing one row per CDR3 protein. The table lists around 800,000 distinct CDR3 sequences, approximately 65% of them singletons, with about a quarter in the top ten. The CDR3 consists of 14 residues. V lost 3 bases, J lost 2 bases, and 11 bases lay in between. From germline, CDR1 is SEHNR and CDR2 FQNEAQ (reference sequence). This receptor was identified in a man aged 25 to 40 in good health. V is TRBV7-9 and J is TRBJ2-7; TRBD1 is a possible D gene (5 bases). The sample was blood. For the CDR3, the DNA is TGTGCCAGCAGCTTTCAGGGTAGGGCCTACGAGCAGTACTTC. Translating it yields CASSFQGRAYEQYF.